This T cell receptor beta chain stems from a study of cytomegalovirus exposure and HLA in healthy donors. Study findings and constraints: In a later analysis, compared with equally common non-associated chains, HLA-associated beta chains were more expanded. Follow-up analysis later connected one missense variant in DCLRE1C with trimming of TCR beta V- and J-genes. Some TCR beta chains (about 180 of them) were listed as cytomegalovirus-associated.

With 60 Vbeta and 13 Jbeta primers, the PCR was carried out. Method: immunoSEQ multiplex PCR; TCRdb's copy keeps in-frame clones and lacks some. The sample holds more than 100,000 clones, approximately 8.9% seen once. Germline-derived CDR1 and CDR2 are LGHNT and FRNRAP. The CDR3 spans 17 residues. The germline V and J ends were trimmed by 1 base and 4 bases, with 19 bases remaining between them. In this sample, this clone turned up a few times. What it recognizes is unknown. Sequenced material: PBMCs. The chain links TRBV12-5 to TRBJ1-2; D possibly corresponds to TRBD1 (6 bases). This TCR was sampled from a woman in her forties in good health and CMV-seropositive. The CDR3 DNA reads as TGTGCTAGTGGTTTGGGTAGGGGGTCGACAGCTAGCTATGGCTACACCTTC. It yields the protein CASGLGRGSTASYGYTF.